This TCR beta chain was documented in a study of CDR3 diversity in severe acne. CDR1 is SEHNR, CDR2 FQNEAQ, per germline (reference sequence). The CDR3 loop spans 12 amino acids. With 5 bases removed from V and 9 bases from J, the gap between germline ends came to 11 bases. TCRdb independently ran MiXCR on the PCR reads; one entry per CDR3 protein. The data contain about 84,000 distinct CDR3 sequences, under 60% of them singletons. This rearrangement joins TRBV7-9 to TRBJ2-1; D is undetermined. The sequencing input was blood. This TCR was recovered from a male donor in good health, without acne. The CDR3 DNA follows: TGTGCCAGCAGCCCGCCACGAGGTGAGCAGTTCTTC. Its protein product is CASSPPRGEQFF.